The clone carrying this T cell receptor beta chain is deemed medium-sized. Its antigen is not known. The data were obtained in a study of T cells in localized non-small cell lung cancer. Study-wide results and limits: Compared with tumor, uninvolved adjacent lung displayed greater T cell clonality, ranking highest overall.

Using immunoSEQ multiplex PCR, the repertoire was profiled, and TCRdb retains in-frame clones only, with some absent. The data hold a few thousand clones, with roughly a quarter observed a single time. Deletions cut 4 bases from V and 4 bases from J, with 11 bases between. Germline lookup yields CDR1 SGDLS and CDR2 YYNGEE. This CDR3 is built from 14 residues. V gene TRBV9 combines with J gene TRBJ2-2, with D maybe TRBD1 (6 bases). Sequenced here: lung tumor tissue, sampled before any cancer treatment. This receptor was taken from a man between 40 and 70 years old with stage II squamous cell lung carcinoma. CDR3: CASSQDRITGELFF. CDR3 bases: TGTGCCAGCAGCCAGGACAGAATCACCGGGGAGCTGTTTTTT.